This is a list of T cell receptor beta chains from one sample in a study of T cells in Graves' hyperthyroidism and ophthalmopathy. TCRdb reanalysed the multiplex PCR reads using MiXCR and keeps one entry per CDR3 protein. The sample carries more than 350,000 distinct CDR3 sequences, 12% to 15% recorded once. Sequenced: blood. The receptors were gathered from a woman aged 55-70 years with Graves' ophthalmopathy. Both conserved end residues are part of each CDR3. Size is omitted from some rows. Given values are once, few, many or a class for expanded clones.

>TRBV29-1|many
CSAFPGISNEQFF
>TRBV10-2|-
CASQGLRGEQYF
>TRBV28|-
CASTSTGNNNSPLHF
>TRBV10-3|many
CAISRTDLRYEQYF
>TRBV6-1|many
CASSDPFPNTEAFF
>TRBV30|many
CAWSVHRVMTEAFF
>TRBV20-1|few
CSARDRQDDSPLHF
>TRBV7-9|-
CASSTRWTVGNTGELFF
>TRBV24-1|many
CATSDRAGRSYNEQFF
>TRBV5-1|many
CASSTGTNNEQFF
>TRBV18|many
CASSRQGEETQYF
>TRBV20-1|many
CSATRTGPANTGELFF
>TRBV6-1|few
CASRPSGGFHQGTQYF
>TRBV20-1|-
CSAREYLYEQYF
>TRBV29-1|many
CSVDNYNEQFF
>TRBV7-8|few
CASSFRTSGGSYNEQFF
>TRBV6-1|-
CASSGRGANTGELFF
>TRBV29-1|-
CSVEEGGLATGELFF
>TRBV5-1|-
CASWAAGGSGGYTF
>TRBV6-1|many
CASRRDRAYEQYF
>TRBV2|many
CASSGPWGQPSSYEQYF
>TRBV27|few
CASSLMGIGTDTQYF
>TRBV6-1|many
CASSDSVWDTQYF
>TRBV3-1|many
CASSHSRTSGRTSTDTQYF
>TRBV27|once
CASSRRGGGSNQPQHF
>TRBV24-1|many
CATSTGHEQFF
>TRBV11-2|few
CASSFYSGGNTGELFF
>TRBV18|few
CASSPRRSGVNTEAFF
>TRBV5-8|many
CASSRRHSYEQYF
>TRBV7-3|many
CASSLTLTSANTTDTQYF
>TRBV7-3|few
CASSEQGADGELFF
>TRBV20-1|many
CSADPGRGTQYF
>TRBV3-1|once
CASSPRTGGAAHEQYF
>TRBV2|many
CASSKDRDTQYF
>TRBV5-1|-
CASSLGERHSGNTIYF
>TRBV11-2|many
CASSPARASDTQYF